This T cell receptor beta chain was identified in a study of neurological immune-mediated disorders. This clonotype has ten or more counts. Its target is unknown. Time point specified: longitudinal time-point 1 (baseline). Unsorted libraries came from 2 million PBMCs stored at -80 °C. The V gene lost 1 base and the J gene lost 0 bases, with 8 bases spanning the gap. Germline V CDR1 and CDR2: SEHNR, FQNEAQ (reference sequence). The CDR3 totals 15 residues. With 10-nucleotide random UMIs, 5'RACE was used to make the cDNA. MiXCR, run by TCRdb on the 5' RACE reads, gives a single entry per CDR3 protein. This table has 60,000 to 90,000 distinct CDR3 sequences, roughly a tenth appearing once. General study points: Expansion of TCR clones was greatest in HTLV-1-associated myelopathy and smallest in multiple sclerosis, where it fell below that of healthy controls.

Source material: PBMCs. V and J are TRBV7-9 and TRBJ2-3; D gene unclear. The TCR originated in a young man in good health. The CDR3 DNA is TGTGCCAGCAGCTTAGGCGGTCCTAGCACAGATACGCAGTATTTT. This encodes CASSLGGPSTDTQYF.